This T cell receptor beta chain was captured by sequencing in a study of T-cell reconstitution after alpha-beta-depleted transplantation in children. This sample's TCRbeta library carried unique molecular identifier barcodes. Via MiXCR, TCRdb re-called the PCR reads, giving one row per CDR3 protein. Of around 380,000 distinct CDR3 sequences listed, 11% are singletons. About this clonotype: The junction departs from the called germline gene at one end, perhaps through a read error.

This CDR3 has 14 amino acids. Germline V gives CDR1 SGHRS, CDR2 YFSETQ. The sample was PBMCs from the stem cell graft donor, taken from the stem cell graft. V is TRBV5-1 and J is TRBJ2-6; possibly TRBD1 for D (5 bases). This clonotype originated in a human donor who donated a stem cell graft to a child with acute myeloid leukemia. The CDR3 is CASCPGLGANGLTF. Here the CDR3 DNA reads TGCGCCAGCTGCCCAGGATTAGGGGCCAACGGCCTGACTTTC. Filled out from reference TRBV5-1 and TRBJ2-6, the complete variable domain reads KAGVTQTPRYLIKTRGQQVTLSCSPISGHRSVSWYQQTPGQGLQFLFEYFSETQRNKGNFPGRFSGRQFSNSRSEMNVSTLELGDSALYLCASCPGLGANGLTFGAGSRLTVL.